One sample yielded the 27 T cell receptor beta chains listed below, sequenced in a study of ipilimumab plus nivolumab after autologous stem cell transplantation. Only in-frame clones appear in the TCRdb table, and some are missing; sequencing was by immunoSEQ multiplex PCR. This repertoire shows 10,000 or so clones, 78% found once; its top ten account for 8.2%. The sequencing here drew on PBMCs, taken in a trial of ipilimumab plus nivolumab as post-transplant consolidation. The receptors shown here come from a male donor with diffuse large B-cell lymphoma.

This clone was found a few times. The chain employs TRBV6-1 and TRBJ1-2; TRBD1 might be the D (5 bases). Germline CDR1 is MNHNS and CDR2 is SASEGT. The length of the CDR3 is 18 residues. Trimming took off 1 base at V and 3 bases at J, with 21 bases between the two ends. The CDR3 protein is CASSEGFGFARAHYGYTF. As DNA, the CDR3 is TGTGCCAGCAGTGAAGGTTTTGGGTTCGCCAGGGCACACTATGGCTACACCTTC.

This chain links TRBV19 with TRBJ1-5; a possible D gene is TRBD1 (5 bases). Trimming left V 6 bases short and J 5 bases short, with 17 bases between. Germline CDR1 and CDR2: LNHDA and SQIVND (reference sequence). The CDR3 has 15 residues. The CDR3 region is CASRGRGAQDQPQHF. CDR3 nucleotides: TGTGCCAGTAGGGGGCGCGGGGCCCAAGATCAGCCCCAGCATTTT.

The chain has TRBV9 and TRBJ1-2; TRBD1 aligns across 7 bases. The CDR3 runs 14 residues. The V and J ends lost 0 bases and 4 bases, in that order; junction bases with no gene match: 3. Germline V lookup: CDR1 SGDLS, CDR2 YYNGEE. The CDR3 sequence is CASSVGPGGYGYTF. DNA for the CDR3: TGTGCCAGCAGCGTAGGGCCAGGGGGCTATGGCTACACCTTC.

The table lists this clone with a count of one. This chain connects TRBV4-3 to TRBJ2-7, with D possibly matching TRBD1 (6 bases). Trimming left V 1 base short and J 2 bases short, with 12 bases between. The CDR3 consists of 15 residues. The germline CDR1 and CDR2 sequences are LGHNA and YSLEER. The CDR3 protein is CASSQVWDTTYEQYF. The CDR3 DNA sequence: TGCGCCAGCAGCCAAGTATGGGACACTACCTACGAGCAGTACTTC.

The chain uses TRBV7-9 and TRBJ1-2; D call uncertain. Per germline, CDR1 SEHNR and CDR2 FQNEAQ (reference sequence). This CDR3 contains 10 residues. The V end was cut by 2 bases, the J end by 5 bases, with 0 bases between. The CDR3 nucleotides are TGTGCCAGCAGCTTATATGGCTACACCTTC. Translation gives CASSLYGYTF.

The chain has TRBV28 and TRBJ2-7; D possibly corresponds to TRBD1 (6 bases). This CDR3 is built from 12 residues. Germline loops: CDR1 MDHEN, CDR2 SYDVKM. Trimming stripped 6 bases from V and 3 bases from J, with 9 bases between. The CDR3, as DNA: TGTGCCAGCAGCCCGGACAGCTACGAGCAGTACTTC. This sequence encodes CASSPDSYEQYF.

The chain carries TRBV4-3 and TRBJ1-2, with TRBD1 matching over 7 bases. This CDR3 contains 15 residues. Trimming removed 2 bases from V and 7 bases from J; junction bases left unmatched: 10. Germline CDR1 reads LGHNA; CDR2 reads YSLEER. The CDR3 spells CASSQNRDRLAGYTF. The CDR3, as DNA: TGCGCCAGCAGCCAAAACCGGGACAGACTGGCTGGCTACACCTTC.

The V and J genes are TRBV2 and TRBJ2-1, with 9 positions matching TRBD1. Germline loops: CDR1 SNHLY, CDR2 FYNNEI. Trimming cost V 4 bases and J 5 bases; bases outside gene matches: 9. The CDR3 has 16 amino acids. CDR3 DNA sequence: TGTGCCAGCAGTGGGGGGACAGGGACTTTTAACAATGAGCAGTTCTTC. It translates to CASSGGTGTFNNEQFF.

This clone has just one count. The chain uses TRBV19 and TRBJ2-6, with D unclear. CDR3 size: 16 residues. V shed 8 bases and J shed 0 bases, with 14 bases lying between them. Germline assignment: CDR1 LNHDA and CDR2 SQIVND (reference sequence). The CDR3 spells CASVSGRSSGANVLTF. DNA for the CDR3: TGTGCCAGTGTCTCGGGCAGGAGCTCTGGGGCCAACGTCCTGACTTTC.

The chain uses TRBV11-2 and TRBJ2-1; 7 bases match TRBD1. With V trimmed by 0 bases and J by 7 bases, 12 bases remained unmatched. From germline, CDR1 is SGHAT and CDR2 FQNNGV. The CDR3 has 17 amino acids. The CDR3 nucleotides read TGTGCCAGCAGCTTAGATACGTACAGGCCAGGGGGTAATGAGCAGTTCTTC. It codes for CASSLDTYRPGGNEQFF. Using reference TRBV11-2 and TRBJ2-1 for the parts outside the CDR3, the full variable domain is EAGVAQSPRYKIIEKRQSVAFWCNPISGHATLYWYQQILGQGPKLLIQFQNNGVVDDSQLPKDRFSAERLKGVDSTLKIQPAKLEDSAVYLCASSLDTYRPGGNEQFFGPGTRLTVL.

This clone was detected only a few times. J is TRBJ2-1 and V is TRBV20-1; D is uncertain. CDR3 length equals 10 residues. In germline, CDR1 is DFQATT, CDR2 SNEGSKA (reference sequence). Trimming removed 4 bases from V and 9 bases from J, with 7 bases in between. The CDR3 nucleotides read TGCAGTGCTACCCGCCGTGAGCAGTTCTTC. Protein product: CSATRREQFF.

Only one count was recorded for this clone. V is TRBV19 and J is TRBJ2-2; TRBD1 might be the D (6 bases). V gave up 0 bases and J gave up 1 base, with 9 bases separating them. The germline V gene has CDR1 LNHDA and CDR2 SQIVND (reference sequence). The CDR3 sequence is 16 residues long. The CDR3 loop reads CASSIEGQWNTGELFF. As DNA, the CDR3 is TGTGCCAGTAGTATAGAGGGACAATGGAACACCGGGGAGCTGTTTTTT.

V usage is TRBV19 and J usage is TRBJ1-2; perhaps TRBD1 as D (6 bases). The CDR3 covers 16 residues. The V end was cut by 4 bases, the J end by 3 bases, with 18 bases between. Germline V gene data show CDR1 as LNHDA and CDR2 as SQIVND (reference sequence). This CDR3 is CASSTESGGKDYGYTF. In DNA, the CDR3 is TGTGCCAGTAGTACCGAGTCGGGGGGCAAGGACTATGGCTACACCTTC. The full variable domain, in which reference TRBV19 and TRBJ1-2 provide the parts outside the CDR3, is DGGITQSPKYLFRKEGQNVTLSCEQNLNHDAMYWYRQDPGQGLRLIYYSQIVNDFQKGDIAEGYSVSREKKESFPLTVTSAQKNPTAFYLCASSTESGGKDYGYTFGSGTRLTVV.

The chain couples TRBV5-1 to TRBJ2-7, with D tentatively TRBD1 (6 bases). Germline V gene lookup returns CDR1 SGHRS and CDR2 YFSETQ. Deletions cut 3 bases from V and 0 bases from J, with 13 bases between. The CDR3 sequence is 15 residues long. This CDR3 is CASSWGTGISYEQYF. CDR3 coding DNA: TGCGCCAGCAGCTGGGGAACAGGGATCTCCTACGAGCAGTACTTC.

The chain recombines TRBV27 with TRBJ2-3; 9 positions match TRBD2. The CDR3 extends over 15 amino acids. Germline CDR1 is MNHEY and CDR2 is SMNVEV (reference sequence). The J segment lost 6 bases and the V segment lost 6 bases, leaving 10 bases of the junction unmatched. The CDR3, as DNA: TGTGCCAGCAGAAATCCGCTAGCGGGGATGGATACGCAGTATTTT. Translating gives CASRNPLAGMDTQYF.

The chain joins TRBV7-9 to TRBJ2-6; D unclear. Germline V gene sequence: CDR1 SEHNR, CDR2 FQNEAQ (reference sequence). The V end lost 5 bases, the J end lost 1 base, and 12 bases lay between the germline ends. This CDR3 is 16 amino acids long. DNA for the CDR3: TGTGCCAGCAGCCCCTATCCTTCTTCTGGGGCCAACGTCCTGACTTTC. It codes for CASSPYPSSGANVLTF.

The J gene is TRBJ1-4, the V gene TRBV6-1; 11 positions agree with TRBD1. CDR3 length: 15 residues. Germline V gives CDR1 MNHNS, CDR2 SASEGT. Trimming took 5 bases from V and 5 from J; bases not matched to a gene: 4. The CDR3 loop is CASSRGTGGNEKLFF. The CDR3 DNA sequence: TGTGCCAGCAGTCGAGGGACAGGGGGAAATGAAAAACTGTTTTTT.

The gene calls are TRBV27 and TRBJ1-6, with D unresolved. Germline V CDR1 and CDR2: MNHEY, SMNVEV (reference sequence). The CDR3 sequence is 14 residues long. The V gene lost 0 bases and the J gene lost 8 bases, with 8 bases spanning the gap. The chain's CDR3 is CASSLSTGYSPLHF. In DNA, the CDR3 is TGTGCCAGCAGTTTATCTACGGGGTATTCACCCCTCCACTTT.

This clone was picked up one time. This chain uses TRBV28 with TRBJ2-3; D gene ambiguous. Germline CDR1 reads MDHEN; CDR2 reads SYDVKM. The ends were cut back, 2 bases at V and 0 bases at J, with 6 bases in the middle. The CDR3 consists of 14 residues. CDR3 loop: CASSLSSSTDTQYF. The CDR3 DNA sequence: TGTGCCAGCAGTTTAAGTTCCAGCACAGATACGCAGTATTTT.

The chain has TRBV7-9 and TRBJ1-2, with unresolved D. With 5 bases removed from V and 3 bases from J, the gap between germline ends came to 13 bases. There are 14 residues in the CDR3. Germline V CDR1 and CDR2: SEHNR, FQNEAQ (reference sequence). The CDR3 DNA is TGTGCCAGCAGCGAAACTAGGGTGGACTATGGCTACACCTTC. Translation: CASSETRVDYGYTF.

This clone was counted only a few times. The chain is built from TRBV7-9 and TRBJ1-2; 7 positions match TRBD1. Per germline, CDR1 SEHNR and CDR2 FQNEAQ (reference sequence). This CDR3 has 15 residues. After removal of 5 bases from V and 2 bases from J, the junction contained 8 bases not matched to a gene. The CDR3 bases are TGTGCCAGCAGCACCAACAGGGGACAAAACTATGGCTACACCTTC. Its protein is CASSTNRGQNYGYTF.

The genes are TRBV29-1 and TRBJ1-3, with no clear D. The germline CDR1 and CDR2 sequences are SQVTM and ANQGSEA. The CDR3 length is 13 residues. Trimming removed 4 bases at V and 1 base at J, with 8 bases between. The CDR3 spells CSVAPSSGNTIYF. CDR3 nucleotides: TGCAGCGTTGCTCCCTCATCTGGAAACACCATATATTTT.

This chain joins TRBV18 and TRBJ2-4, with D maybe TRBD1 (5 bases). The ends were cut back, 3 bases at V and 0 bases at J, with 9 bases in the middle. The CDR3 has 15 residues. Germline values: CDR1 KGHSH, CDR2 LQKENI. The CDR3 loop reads CASSPDSQAKNIQYF. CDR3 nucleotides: TGTGCCAGCTCACCTGACAGTCAAGCCAAAAACATTCAGTACTTC. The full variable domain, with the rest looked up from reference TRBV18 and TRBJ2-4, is NAGVMQNPRHLVRRRGQEARLRCSPMKGHSHVYWYRQLPEEGLKFMVYLQKENIIDESGMPKERFSAEFPKEGPSILRIQQVVRGDSAAYFCASSPDSQAKNIQYFGAGTRLSVL.

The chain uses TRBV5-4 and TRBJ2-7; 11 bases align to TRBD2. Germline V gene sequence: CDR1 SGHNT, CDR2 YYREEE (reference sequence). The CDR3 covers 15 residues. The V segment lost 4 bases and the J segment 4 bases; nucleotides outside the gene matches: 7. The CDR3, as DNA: TGTGCCAGCAGCGGGGGACTAGCGGCGGGGTACGAGCAGTACTTC. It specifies CASSGGLAAGYEQYF.

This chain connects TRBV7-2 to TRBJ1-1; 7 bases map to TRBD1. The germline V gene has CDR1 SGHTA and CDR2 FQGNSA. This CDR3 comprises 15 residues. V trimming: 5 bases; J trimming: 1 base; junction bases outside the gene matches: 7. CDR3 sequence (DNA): TGTGCCAGCAGCGGTCCGGGACAGAAGAACACTGAAGCTTTCTTT. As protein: CASSGPGQKNTEAFF. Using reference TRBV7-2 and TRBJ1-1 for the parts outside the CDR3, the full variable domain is GAGVSQSPSNKVTEKGKDVELRCDPISGHTALYWYRQSLGQGLEFLIYFQGNSAPDKSGLPSDRFSAERTGGSVSTLTIQRTQQEDSAVYLCASSGPGQKNTEAFFGQGTRLTVV.

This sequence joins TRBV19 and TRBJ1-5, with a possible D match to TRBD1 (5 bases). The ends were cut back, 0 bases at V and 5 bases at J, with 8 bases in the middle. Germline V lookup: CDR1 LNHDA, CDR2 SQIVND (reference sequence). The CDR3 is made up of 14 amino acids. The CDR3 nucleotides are TGTGCCAGTAGTATAGAGGGGGGGGATCAGCCCCAGCATTTT. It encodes CASSIEGGDQPQHF.

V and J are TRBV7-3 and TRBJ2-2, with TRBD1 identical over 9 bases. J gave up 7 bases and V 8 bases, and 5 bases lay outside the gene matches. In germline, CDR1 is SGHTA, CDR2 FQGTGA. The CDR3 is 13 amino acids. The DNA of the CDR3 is TGTGCCAGCCGGGACAGGGTTATCGGGGAGCTGTTTTTT. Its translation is CASRDRVIGELFF. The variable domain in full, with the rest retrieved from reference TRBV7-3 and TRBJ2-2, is GAGVSQTPSNKVTEKGKYVELRCDPISGHTALYWYRQSLGQGPEFLIYFQGTGAADDSGLPNDRFFAVRPEGSVSTLKIQRTERGDSAVYLCASRDRVIGELFFGEGSRLTVL.